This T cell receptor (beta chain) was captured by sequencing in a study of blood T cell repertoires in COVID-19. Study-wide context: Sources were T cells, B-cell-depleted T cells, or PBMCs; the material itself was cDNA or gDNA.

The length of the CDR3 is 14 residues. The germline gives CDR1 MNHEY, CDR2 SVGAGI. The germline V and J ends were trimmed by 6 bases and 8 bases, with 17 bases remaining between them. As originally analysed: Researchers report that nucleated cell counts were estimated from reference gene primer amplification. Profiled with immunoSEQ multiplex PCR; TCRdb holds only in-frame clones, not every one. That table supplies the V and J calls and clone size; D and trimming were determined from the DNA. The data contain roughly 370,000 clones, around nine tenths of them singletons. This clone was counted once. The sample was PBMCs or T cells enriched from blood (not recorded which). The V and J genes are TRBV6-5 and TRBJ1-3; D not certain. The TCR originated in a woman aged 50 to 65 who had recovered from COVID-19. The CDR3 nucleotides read TGTGCCAGCAGACGCGACGGATCTGCGGACACCATATATTTT. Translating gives CASRRDGSADTIYF.